This is a list of T cell receptor beta chains from one sample in a study of T cells in lung cancer brain metastases. The assay was immunoSEQ multiplex PCR, and TCRdb's table has in-frame clones only and misses some. Of about 2,300 clones detected, 80% to 95% appear once; the ten largest clones hold approximately 3.7%. Sequenced material: tumor tissue from the primary lung tumor. The receptors were sampled from an older man with non-small cell lung cancer. Both conserved end residues are part of each CDR3. D genes are given only for firm matches. For some rows the clone size is stated as once, few or many, or as a class when expanded; others skip it.

v_gene: TRBV18; d_gene: TRBD2; j_gene: TRBJ2-1; abundance: NA; CDR3aa: CASSPGAGGNNEQFF; CDR3nt: TGTGCCAGCTCACCCGGGGCGGGAGGGAACAATGAGCAGTTCTTC
v_gene: TRBV5-1; d_gene: TRBD2; j_gene: TRBJ2-1; abundance: few; CDR3aa: CASSFLAGSDNEQFF; CDR3nt: TGCGCCAGCAGCTTCCTAGCGGGATCTGACAATGAGCAGTTCTTC
v_gene: TRBV7-3; d_gene: NA; j_gene: TRBJ1-2; abundance: NA; CDR3aa: CASSPHPKGVVDGYTF; CDR3nt: TGTGCCAGCAGCCCTCATCCTAAGGGGGTGGTTGATGGCTACACCTTC
v_gene: TRBV5-8; d_gene: TRBD1; j_gene: TRBJ2-2; abundance: NA; CDR3aa: CASSLRGTGDLNTGELFF; CDR3nt: TGTGCCAGCAGCTTGCGAGGGACAGGAGACTTGAACACCGGGGAGCTGTTTTTT
v_gene: TRBV29-1; d_gene: TRBD2; j_gene: TRBJ2-7; abundance: NA; CDR3aa: CSVETSGGYNEQYF; CDR3nt: TGCAGCGTAGAGACTAGCGGGGGCTATAACGAGCAGTACTTC
v_gene: TRBV7-2; d_gene: NA; j_gene: TRBJ1-6; abundance: once; CDR3aa: CASSGTSPAINSPLHF; CDR3nt: TGTGCCAGCAGCGGGACCTCGCCGGCGATTAATTCACCCCTCCACTTT
v_gene: TRBV20-1; d_gene: NA; j_gene: TRBJ1-2; abundance: NA; CDR3aa: CSAGLQGGYTF; CDR3nt: TGCAGTGCGGGACTTCAGGGAGGCTACACCTTC
v_gene: TRBV28; d_gene: TRBD1; j_gene: TRBJ1-4; abundance: NA; CDR3aa: CASSRLQGNNEKLFF; CDR3nt: TGTGCCAGCAGTCGTTTACAGGGGAATAATGAAAAACTGTTTTTT
v_gene: TRBV18; d_gene: NA; j_gene: TRBJ1-5; abundance: NA; CDR3aa: CASSQRPSNQPQHF; CDR3nt: TGTGCCAGCTCACAACGCCCGAGCAATCAGCCCCAGCATTTT
v_gene: TRBV4-3; d_gene: NA; j_gene: TRBJ1-4; abundance: few; CDR3aa: CASSQERSRGGEKLFF; CDR3nt: TGCGCCAGCAGCCAAGAGAGGTCCCGGGGAGGCGAAAAACTGTTTTTT
v_gene: TRBV30; d_gene: NA; j_gene: TRBJ1-5; abundance: few; CDR3aa: CAWSVRDNQPQHF; CDR3nt: TGTGCCTGGAGTGTACGGGACAATCAGCCCCAGCATTTT
v_gene: TRBV11-2; d_gene: NA; j_gene: TRBJ2-3; abundance: once; CDR3aa: CASESDWTDTQYF; CDR3nt: TGTGCCAGCGAAAGTGATTGGACAGATACGCAGTATTTT
v_gene: TRBV7-2; d_gene: TRBD2; j_gene: TRBJ2-2; abundance: NA; CDR3aa: CASSPSGGNTGELFF; CDR3nt: TGTGCCAGCAGCCCTAGCGGGGGAAACACCGGGGAGCTGTTTTTT
v_gene: TRBV4-3; d_gene: NA; j_gene: TRBJ2-5; abundance: NA; CDR3aa: CASSQEEQKQETQYF; CDR3nt: TGCGCCAGCAGCCAAGAAGAACAGAAACAAGAGACCCAGTACTTC
v_gene: TRBV30; d_gene: NA; j_gene: TRBJ1-5; abundance: NA; CDR3aa: CAWSPGYSNQPQHF; CDR3nt: TGTGCCTGGAGTCCGGGGTATAGCAATCAGCCCCAGCATTTT
v_gene: TRBV5-4; d_gene: NA; j_gene: TRBJ1-4; abundance: NA; CDR3aa: CASSLAGGPNEKLFF; CDR3nt: TGTGCCAGCAGCTTGGCCGGGGGCCCTAATGAAAAACTGTTTTTT
v_gene: TRBV7-3; d_gene: TRBD1; j_gene: TRBJ1-1; abundance: NA; CDR3aa: CASSYIQGREAFF; CDR3nt: TGTGCCAGCAGCTACATACAGGGGCGTGAAGCTTTCTTT
v_gene: TRBV5-1; d_gene: NA; j_gene: TRBJ1-1; abundance: once; CDR3aa: CASSLGGAVTEAFF; CDR3nt: TGCGCCAGCAGCTTGGGGGGGGCCGTCACTGAAGCTTTCTTT
v_gene: TRBV20-1; d_gene: TRBD1; j_gene: TRBJ1-2; abundance: NA; CDR3aa: CSVRQVGQASF; CDR3nt: TGCAGTGTTAGGCAGGTCGGACAGGCCTCTTTC
v_gene: TRBV7-8; d_gene: NA; j_gene: TRBJ1-1; abundance: NA; CDR3aa: CASSLVTGNTEAFF; CDR3nt: TGTGCCAGCAGCTTAGTCACAGGGAACACTGAAGCTTTCTTT
v_gene: TRBV15; d_gene: NA; j_gene: TRBJ2-7; abundance: NA; CDR3aa: CATSRDRGIGREQYF; CDR3nt: TGTGCCACCAGCAGAGATAGGGGGATCGGGCGGGAGCAGTACTTC
v_gene: TRBV18; d_gene: NA; j_gene: TRBJ2-2; abundance: NA; CDR3aa: CASSSGTKSTGELFF; CDR3nt: TGTGCCAGCTCATCAGGGACCAAAAGCACCGGGGAGCTGTTTTTT
v_gene: TRBV30; d_gene: TRBD1; j_gene: TRBJ1-5; abundance: NA; CDR3aa: CAWSKGASNQPQHF; CDR3nt: TGTGCCTGGTCCAAGGGGGCAAGCAATCAGCCCCAGCATTTT
v_gene: TRBV7-6; d_gene: TRBD1; j_gene: TRBJ1-1; abundance: NA; CDR3aa: CASSSGQVNTEAFF; CDR3nt: TGTGCCAGCAGCTCGGGACAGGTGAACACTGAAGCTTTCTTT
v_gene: TRBV4-2; d_gene: NA; j_gene: TRBJ2-7; abundance: NA; CDR3aa: CASSQGVLYEQYF; CDR3nt: TGTGCCAGCAGCCAAGGGGTACTTTACGAGCAGTACTTC
v_gene: TRBV7-9; d_gene: NA; j_gene: TRBJ1-5; abundance: NA; CDR3aa: CASSPGPSNQPQHF; CDR3nt: TGTGCCAGCAGCCCGGGACCTAGCAATCAGCCCCAGCATTTT
v_gene: TRBV27; d_gene: NA; j_gene: TRBJ1-4; abundance: few; CDR3aa: CASRRMDNEKLFF; CDR3nt: TGTGCCAGTAGAAGGATGGATAATGAAAAACTGTTTTTT
v_gene: TRBV7-9; d_gene: NA; j_gene: TRBJ2-7; abundance: few; CDR3aa: CASGGDGHYEQYF; CDR3nt: TGTGCCAGCGGAGGGGACGGACACTATGAGCAGTACTTC
v_gene: TRBV7-2; d_gene: NA; j_gene: TRBJ1-3; abundance: NA; CDR3aa: CASSLIGDFSSGNTIYF; CDR3nt: TGTGCCAGCAGCTTAATAGGGGACTTCAGCTCTGGAAACACCATATATTTT
v_gene: TRBV6-5; d_gene: NA; j_gene: TRBJ1-1; abundance: NA; CDR3aa: CASSPRPGGTEAFF; CDR3nt: TGTGCCAGCAGCCCCCGTCCAGGTGGCACTGAAGCTTTCTTT
v_gene: TRBV23-1; d_gene: NA; j_gene: TRBJ1-6; abundance: NA; CDR3aa: CDTARSGSRNYNSPLHF; CDR3nt: TGCGACACCGCCCGCTCGGGCTCCCGAAACTATAATTCACCCCTCCACTTT
v_gene: TRBV19; d_gene: NA; j_gene: TRBJ1-3; abundance: NA; CDR3aa: CAASTGSSGNTIYF; CDR3nt: TGTGCCGCCTCTACAGGGAGCTCTGGAAACACCATATATTTT
v_gene: TRBV4-3; d_gene: NA; j_gene: TRBJ1-2; abundance: NA; CDR3aa: CASSQDGAGAGALYGYTF; CDR3nt: TGCGCCAGCAGCCAAGATGGGGCTGGGGCAGGGGCCCTCTATGGCTACACCTTC
v_gene: TRBV7-2; d_gene: NA; j_gene: TRBJ2-2; abundance: NA; CDR3aa: CASSLVTPTGELFF; CDR3nt: TGTGCCAGCAGCTTAGTGACTCCCACCGGGGAGCTGTTTTTT
v_gene: TRBV7-8; d_gene: NA; j_gene: TRBJ1-4; abundance: NA; CDR3aa: CASSTRRATNEKLFF; CDR3nt: TGTGCCAGCAGCACCCGACGGGCCACAAATGAAAAACTGTTTTTT
v_gene: TRBV5-4; d_gene: NA; j_gene: TRBJ1-2; abundance: NA; CDR3aa: CASSLSTVHGYTF; CDR3nt: TGTGCCAGTAGCTTGAGTACAGTACATGGCTACACCTTC
v_gene: TRBV27; d_gene: TRBD1; j_gene: TRBJ2-3; abundance: NA; CDR3aa: CASSKQGADTQYF; CDR3nt: TGTGCCAGCAGTAAACAGGGGGCGGATACGCAGTATTTT
v_gene: TRBV6-1; d_gene: NA; j_gene: TRBJ1-1; abundance: NA; CDR3aa: CASSRTLNTEAFF; CDR3nt: TGTGCCAGCAGCCGGACCCTGAACACTGAAGCTTTCTTT
v_gene: TRBV5-1; d_gene: NA; j_gene: TRBJ2-3; abundance: NA; CDR3aa: CASSLPPGMKTDTQYF; CDR3nt: TGCGCCAGTAGCTTGCCCCCAGGAATGAAGACAGATACGCAGTATTTT
v_gene: TRBV19; d_gene: TRBD1; j_gene: TRBJ1-3; abundance: NA; CDR3aa: CASTVGQSSGNTIYF; CDR3nt: TGTGCCAGTACCGTGGGACAGAGCTCTGGAAACACCATATATTTT
v_gene: TRBV5-4; d_gene: TRBD1; j_gene: TRBJ1-1; abundance: NA; CDR3aa: CASSSGDRGYTEAFF; CDR3nt: TGTGCCAGCAGCTCGGGAGACAGGGGCTACACTGAAGCTTTCTTT
v_gene: TRBV19; d_gene: NA; j_gene: TRBJ1-6; abundance: NA; CDR3aa: CASSTSGDNSPLHF; CDR3nt: TGTGCCAGTAGCACTTCTGGGGATAATTCACCCCTCCACTTT
v_gene: TRBV11-2; d_gene: NA; j_gene: TRBJ2-7; abundance: NA; CDR3aa: CASSSLTGFSYEQYF; CDR3nt: TGTGCCAGCAGCAGCCTGACAGGATTCTCCTACGAGCAGTACTTC
v_gene: TRBV18; d_gene: NA; j_gene: TRBJ2-1; abundance: NA; CDR3aa: CASSPPGANEQFF; CDR3nt: TGTGCCAGCTCACCACCGGGGGCCAATGAGCAGTTCTTC
v_gene: TRBV5-6; d_gene: NA; j_gene: TRBJ1-1; abundance: NA; CDR3aa: CASSPTGGASTEAFF; CDR3nt: TGTGCCAGCAGCCCCACAGGAGGGGCGAGCACTGAAGCTTTCTTT
v_gene: TRBV28; d_gene: TRBD2; j_gene: TRBJ2-7; abundance: NA; CDR3aa: CASRPGGPYEQYF; CDR3nt: TGTGCCAGCAGGCCGGGGGGTCCCTACGAGCAGTACTTC